This T cell receptor (beta chain) comes out of a study of blood T cell repertoires in COVID-19. Data came from immunoSEQ multiplex PCR; TCRdb stores just in-frame clones and leaves some out. The sample has approximately 170,000 clones; roughly 85% are singletons. Across about two dozen US areas, participants ranged in age from 18 to 89 years. The sample taken for sequencing was PBMCs or T cells enriched from blood (not recorded which). This TCR came from a woman between 50 and 59 years old who had recovered from COVID-19.

CDR3 in amino acids: CASSLDRGTPPYNEQFF. The CDR3 DNA follows: TGTGCCAGCAGCTTAGATCGAGGCACCCCCCCGTACAATGAGCAGTTCTTC. The chain couples TRBV11-3 to TRBJ2-1; D not resolved. V lost 0 bases and J 4 bases, leaving 16 bases between the germline ends. The germline gives CDR1 SGHNT, CDR2 YENEEA. This CDR3 is built from 17 residues. Variable domain in full (rest from reference TRBV11-3 and TRBJ2-1): EAGVVQSPRYKIIEKKQPVAFWCNPISGHNTLYWYLQNLGQGPELLIRYENEEAVDDSQLPKDRFSAERLKGVDSTLKIQPAELGDSAVYLCASSLDRGTPPYNEQFFGPGTRLTVL.